What follows are 13 T cell receptor beta chains derived from one specimen sequenced in a study of CD8 T cells in ankylosing spondylitis. TCRdb processed the 5' RACE reads anew with MiXCR; each CDR3 protein has one entry. Of some 200,000 distinct CDR3 sequences listed, roughly 24% are singletons. The sequenced sample consisted of blood, either unsorted or a sorted T cell fraction (not recorded which). The receptors come from a male donor with ankylosing spondylitis or in good health (not recorded which).

This clonotype was recorded many times. The rearrangement links TRBV5-6 to TRBJ2-1; 9 nucleotides line up with TRBD1. The CDR3 is 16 residues long. Germline loops: CDR1 SGHDT, CDR2 YYEEEE. The trim removed 3 bases at V and 7 bases at J, leaving 11 bases unmatched. CDR3 in amino acids: CASSWALGQGGNEQFF. CDR3 in DNA: TGTGCCAGCAGCTGGGCCTTGGGACAGGGTGGGAATGAGCAGTTCTTC.

There are many counts of this clonotype. The V gene is TRBV6-1, the J gene TRBJ2-5; the match to TRBD2 covers 11 bases. Germline CDR1 is MNHNS and CDR2 is SASEGT. The CDR3 extends over 17 amino acids. J gave up 5 bases and V 6 bases, and 14 bases lay outside the gene matches. The CDR3 loop is CASRPGTSGTKGETQYF. CDR3 in DNA: TGTGCCAGCAGACCCGGGACTAGCGGCACAAAGGGCGAGACCCAGTACTTC.

The J gene is TRBJ2-1, the V gene TRBV7-3; weak D call: TRBD2 (5 bases). The CDR3 spans 13 residues. V shed 1 base and J shed 7 bases, with 8 bases lying between them. Germline CDR1 reads SGHTA; CDR2 reads FQGTGA. CDR3 in amino acids: CASSLSSANEQFF. The DNA for the CDR3 is TGTGCCAGCAGCTTAAGTAGCGCTAATGAGCAGTTCTTC. The variable domain in full, with the rest retrieved from reference TRBV7-3 and TRBJ2-1, is GAGVSQTPSNKVTEKGKYVELRCDPISGHTALYWYRQSLGQGPEFLIYFQGTGAADDSGLPNDRFFAVRPEGSVSTLKIQRTERGDSAVYLCASSLSSANEQFFGPGTRLTVL.

This clonotype was seen only a few times. The chain employs TRBV29-1 and TRBJ2-7; 15 nucleotides align to TRBD2. Germline lookup yields CDR1 SQVTM and CDR2 ANQGSEA. Germline trimming cut 0 bases from V and 6 bases from J; bases unmatched to any gene: 3. The CDR3 is 15 residues long. The CDR3 loop reads CSVEDGTSGRREQYF. CDR3 in DNA: TGCAGCGTTGAAGATGGGACTAGCGGGAGGCGCGAGCAGTACTTC.

The chain uses TRBV12-3 or TRBV12-4 and TRBJ2-5; D unresolved. The CDR3 is made up of 12 amino acids. Between the trimmed V and J ends, which lost 5 bases and 5 bases, there was a span of 9 bases. The CDR3: CASSPSLETQYF. The CDR3 DNA sequence: TGTGCCAGCAGTCCATCCCTTGAGACCCAGTACTTC.

Note on this clonotype: A much larger clone differs from this one at a single base, so this may be a read error. The missing conserved phenylalanine or tryptophan at the end of this CDR3 makes a read error likely. V gene TRBV5-6 combines with J gene TRBJ1-1; a weak D match, TRBD1 (6 bases). The V gene lost 5 bases and the J gene lost 1 base, with 18 bases spanning the gap. The CDR3 contains 16 residues. Per germline, CDR1 SGHDT and CDR2 YYEEEE. The CDR3: CASRYGQLRTNTEAFL. DNA of the CDR3: TGTGCCAGCAGGTACGGACAGCTCCGTACGAACACTGAAGCTTTCTTA.

As regards this clonotype: Given a much more abundant clone one base away, this may be a read error. This sequence joins TRBV20-1 and TRBJ1-1; D is possibly TRBD1 (5 bases). The CDR3 is made up of 14 amino acids. Per the germline V gene, CDR1 is DFQATT and CDR2 is SNEGSKA (reference sequence). V lost 6 bases and J 2 bases, leaving 16 bases between the germline ends. The CDR3 DNA reads as TGCAGTGCCGAGAGAGGGGTAATAAACACTGAAGCTTTCTTT. Protein sequence: CSAERGVINTEAFF.

CDR3 in amino acids: CASSPVLLTDTQYF. DNA of the CDR3: TGTGCCAGCAGTCCGGTCCTGCTCACAGATACGCAGTATTTT. The chain has TRBV12-3 or TRBV12-4 and TRBJ2-3, with D unresolved. Between the trimmed V and J ends, which lost 5 bases and 2 bases, there was a span of 11 bases. The CDR3 extends over 14 amino acids.

This clonotype was picked up many times. The chain has TRBV15 and TRBJ2-2, with 7 bases matching TRBD2. The CDR3 consists of 17 residues. CDR1 LNHNV and CDR2 YYDKDF come from the germline V gene (reference sequence). Trimming took 0 bases from V and 6 from J; bases not matched to a gene: 10. CDR3 nucleotides: TGTGCCACCAGCAGAGATGTTAGGCAGGGAGGGTCCGGGGAGCTGTTTTTT. Translating it yields CATSRDVRQGGSGELFF.

This clonotype was observed at least ten times. This rearrangement joins TRBV7-3 to TRBJ2-3; no clear D gene. Germline V gene sequence: CDR1 SGHTA, CDR2 FQGTGA. This CDR3 region has 14 residues. The V gene lost 2 bases and the J gene lost 4 bases, with 10 bases spanning the gap. The CDR3 DNA is TGTGCCAGCAGCTTAGGGTTAAGCCCAGATACGCAGTATTTT. Translation gives CASSLGLSPDTQYF.

Ten or more counts support this clonotype. The chain joins TRBV21-1 to TRBJ2-7; TRBD1 reflects the table's D call only, with no check against the DNA. TRBV21-1 constitutes a pseudogene. The CDR3 consists of 15 residues. The CDR3 DNA is TGTGCCAGCAGCAAAGTTTGCGACAGACCAGACGAGCAGTACTTC. It encodes CASSKVCDRPDEQYF.

The chain carries TRBV7-3 and TRBJ2-1, with 12 bases aligning to TRBD2. J gave up 8 bases and V 2 bases, and 4 bases lay outside the gene matches. Germline V lookup: CDR1 SGHTA, CDR2 FQGTGA. The length of the CDR3 is 15 residues. The CDR3 DNA follows: TGTGCCAGCAGCTTACCGGGACTAGCGGGCCATGAGCAGTTCTTC. It is translated as CASSLPGLAGHEQFF.

This clonotype was counted many times. The chain is built from TRBV2 and TRBJ1-1; the D is unclear. CDR1 is SNHLY and CDR2 is FYNNEI in the germline V gene. The CDR3 runs to 11 residues. The CDR3 nucleotides read TGTGCGGGTACGGAGAACACTGAAGCTTTCTTT. Its translation is CAGTENTEAFF.